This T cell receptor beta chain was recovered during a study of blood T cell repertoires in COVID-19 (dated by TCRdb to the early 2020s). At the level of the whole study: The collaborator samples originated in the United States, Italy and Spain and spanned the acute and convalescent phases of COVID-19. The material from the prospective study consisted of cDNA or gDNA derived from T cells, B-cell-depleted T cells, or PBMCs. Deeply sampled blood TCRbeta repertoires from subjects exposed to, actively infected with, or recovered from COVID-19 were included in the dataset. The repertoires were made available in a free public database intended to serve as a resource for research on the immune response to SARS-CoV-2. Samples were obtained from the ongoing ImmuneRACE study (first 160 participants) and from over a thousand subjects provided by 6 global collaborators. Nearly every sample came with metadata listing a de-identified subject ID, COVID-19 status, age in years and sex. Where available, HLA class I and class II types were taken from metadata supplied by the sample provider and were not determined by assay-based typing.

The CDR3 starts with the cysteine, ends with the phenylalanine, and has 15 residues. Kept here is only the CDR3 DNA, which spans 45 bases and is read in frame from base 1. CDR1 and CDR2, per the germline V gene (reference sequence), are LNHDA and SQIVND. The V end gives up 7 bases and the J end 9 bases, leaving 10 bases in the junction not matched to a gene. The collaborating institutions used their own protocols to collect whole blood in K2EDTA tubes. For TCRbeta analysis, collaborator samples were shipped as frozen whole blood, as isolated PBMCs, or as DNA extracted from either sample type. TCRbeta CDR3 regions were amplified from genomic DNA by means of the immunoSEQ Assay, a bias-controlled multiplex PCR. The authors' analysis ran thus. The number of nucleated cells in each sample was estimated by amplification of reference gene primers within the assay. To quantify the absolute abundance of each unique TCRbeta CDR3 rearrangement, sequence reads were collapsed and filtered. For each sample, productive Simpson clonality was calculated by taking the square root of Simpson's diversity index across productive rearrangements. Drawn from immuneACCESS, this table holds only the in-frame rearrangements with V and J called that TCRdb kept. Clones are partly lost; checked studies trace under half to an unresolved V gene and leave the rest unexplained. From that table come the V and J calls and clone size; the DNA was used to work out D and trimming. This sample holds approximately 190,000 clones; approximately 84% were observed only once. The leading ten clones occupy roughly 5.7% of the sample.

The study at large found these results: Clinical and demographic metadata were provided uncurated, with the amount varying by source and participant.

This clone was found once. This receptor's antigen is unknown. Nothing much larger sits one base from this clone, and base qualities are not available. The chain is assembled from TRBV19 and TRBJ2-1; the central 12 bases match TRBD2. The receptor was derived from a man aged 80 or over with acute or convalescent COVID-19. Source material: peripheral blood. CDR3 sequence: CASTIQTSGSFEQFF. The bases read TGTGCCAGTACCATACAGACTAGCGGGAGTTTTGAGCAGTTCTTC.